What follows describes a single TCR beta chain. Germline-derived CDR1 and CDR2 are SQVTM and ANQGSEA. V was pared by 0 bases and J by 5 bases, with 13 bases between. The CDR3 is 14 residues long. This record comes from a study of CD8+ T cells in alopecia areata. Study overall: Each day, treated patients took oral tofacitinib twice, at 5 to 10 mg per dose.

cDNA prepared by RNA extraction and subsequent reverse transcription served as the template for sequencing. Produced via immunoSEQ multiplex PCR; TCRdb's table is partial and in-frame only. The table lists some 170,000 clones, around three fifths of them singletons. Sequenced here: CD4+ T cells sorted from blood, sampled at week 0. The source of this sequence is a human donor with alopecia areata. This chain connects TRBV29-1 to TRBJ2-5; weak D call: TRBD2 (5 bases). The CDR3 DNA reads TGCAGCGTTGAAGATCGACTGGGCGGGGAGACCCAGTACTTC. Amino acid sequence: CSVEDRLGGETQYF.